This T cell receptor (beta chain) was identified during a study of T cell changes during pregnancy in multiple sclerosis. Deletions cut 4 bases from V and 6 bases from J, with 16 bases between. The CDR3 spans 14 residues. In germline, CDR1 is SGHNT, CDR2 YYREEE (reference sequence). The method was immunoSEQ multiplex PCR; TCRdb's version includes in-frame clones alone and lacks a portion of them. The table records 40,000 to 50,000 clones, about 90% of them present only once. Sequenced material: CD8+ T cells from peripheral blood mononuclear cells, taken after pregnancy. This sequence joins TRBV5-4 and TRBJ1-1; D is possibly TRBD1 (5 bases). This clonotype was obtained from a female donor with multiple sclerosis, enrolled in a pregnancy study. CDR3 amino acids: CASSSKTVLSEAFF. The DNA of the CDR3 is TGTGCCAGCAGCAGCAAGACAGTACTGTCTGAAGCTTTCTTT.